The present T cell receptor beta chain was sequenced within a study of cytomegalovirus exposure and HLA in healthy donors (dated by TCRdb to the late 2010s). General notes on the study: An earlier analysis of 587 of the donors reported 250 to 350 Gb of sequence data and some 100 million unique TCR beta sequences from some 180 million T cells. The study used immunosequencing to profile the T cell repertoires of several hundred subjects and linked those repertoires to cytomegalovirus serostatus. An early release covering over 500 HLA-typed donors comprised about 320 gigabases of sequencing data and tens of millions of unique TCR sequences. A few DR-DQ haplotypes were treated as single units for association and clustering because of strong linkage in the cohort. The study combined high-throughput TCR immunosequencing, statistical association of individual TCRs with disease status, and machine learning to predict cytomegalovirus infection status. Among several hundred genotyped donors of the cohort, an average of around 220,000 unique TCR beta nucleotide sequences was sequenced per donor, of which about 18% were non-productive. Both class I and class II loci were covered by HLA typing, at four-digit resolution. Of the roughly 410 genotyped donors, 65% to 90% were placed in the genetic ancestry cluster associated with self-reported Caucasian donors. Typing coverage varied by locus: roughly 629-630 donors for A, B, C, DRB1 and DQB1; about 520 for DQA1; around 610 for DPA1; 450 to 480 for DPB1. Donor age, sex, ethnicity and CMV serostatus were collected together with the repertoire data. Besides the first cohort of 550 to 750 subjects, a separate validation cohort made up of roughly 120 different subjects was used. Rather than using new phenotypic data, the later analysis identified candidate immune exposures from TCR beta sequences and from how often those sequences occurred across donors. A later genetic analysis took genome-wide SNP genotypes for about three fifths of the roughly 700 donors and used that subset as a discovery cohort. All discovery cohort repertoires had been generated on a single sequencing platform. To study patterns of TCR occurrence, a later analysis re-analyzed previously published TCR beta repertoires from around 660 donors and added high-resolution HLA genotyping. To decide whether each TCR beta V gene segment behaved as functional or pseudogenic, an earlier analysis of nearly 600 of the donors relied on high-throughput TCR beta sequencing. The study was designed to test whether signatures of past pathogen exposure could be identified by cataloging public T cell receptors. The research as a whole found: Linkage disequilibrium might explain the correlated functional status among segregating V segments, but an unknown experimental factor could not be ruled out. When HLA alleles, especially DR and DQ, strongly co-occurred, attributing TCR associations to individual alleles was difficult. Compared with equally common non-associated chains, HLA-associated TCR beta chains in a later analysis were more clonally expanded and had lower generation probabilities. The 87-base-pair reads could not distinguish some IMGT-functional V segments, including TRBV6-2 and TRBV6-3, so those segments were excluded. In an earlier analysis of approximately 600 of the donors, most TCR beta V segments were observed in productive rearrangements about 87% or about 30% of the time, broadly matching IMGT annotations. The authors suggested that the approach could potentially be generalized to other disease states and immunological phenotypes. A later analysis found that TCR association rates varied across HLA loci, with DRB1 alleles showing the most associated TCRs and HLA-C alleles the fewest. In vitro tests confirmed that three of the cytomegalovirus-associated TCR beta chains recognize cytomegalovirus antigens. A later genetic analysis reported fewer N-insertions in productive TCRs among donors in an Asian-associated ancestry cluster than the 666-donor mean. A further reported finding was that TCR beta sequences accurately predicted the HLA-A and HLA-B alleles for most subjects in the first cohort. The presence/absence analyses assumed that sequencing depth was roughly uniform across donors, and that assumption may not be true. A cluster of highly shared sequence variants was judged likely to be a technical artifact of the sequencing pipeline. In a later analysis, 15,000 to 20,000 TCR beta sequences were associated with specific HLA alleles at a false discovery rate of 0.05. According to a later analysis, most CMV-associated TCR beta chains appeared to be HLA-restricted, and the HLA associations seemed to be driven largely by CMV exposure. The earlier analysis of nearly 600 of the donors excluded approximately 15 rarely observed V segments, including chromosome 9 orphons, because counts were too low. In a later analysis, several top co-occurrence clusters were reported to appear linked to parvovirus B19, influenza, CMV and Epstein-Barr virus. Across donors, most TCR sequences were observed very rarely, whereas some public TCRs were present in many individuals. Immune exposure information for the cohort was limited to CMV serostatus. A total of about 150 TCR beta chains were listed by the study as associated with cytomegalovirus. In this cohort, only TCR beta chains were sequenced, and detectable features were limited by the absence of alpha or paired-chain data. In both the original and validation cohorts, the classifier was reported to diagnose cytomegalovirus status with high specificity and sensitivity. An association between a missense DCLRE1C variant and V-gene and J-gene trimming of TCR beta chains was found in a later genetic analysis and replicated in an independent cohort. Because HLA typing was missing for some donors at each locus, association tests included only the typed subset.

Remarks on this clone: This receptor's antigen is unknown. No base-level quality is on record; no much larger clone is a single base apart.

Inclusive of the bounding cysteine and phenylalanine, the CDR3 is 14 residues long. Just the 42-base CDR3 DNA is kept, in frame starting at base 1. The germline V gene (reference sequence) yields SEHNR for CDR1 and FQNEAQ for CDR2. Germline trimming: 5 bases from V, 2 bases from J; junction bases outside gene matches: 4. The cohort was made up of about 610 healthy bone marrow donors. All cohort members were sampled while nominally healthy, although unrecorded immune exposures were likely present. The donor tested CMV seronegative and was one of the 352 seronegative cohort members. A peripheral blood sample was provided by each donor, and peripheral blood mononuclear cells were used for TCR beta sequencing. Genomic DNA extraction from the blood cell samples was performed with the Qiagen DNeasy Blood Extraction Kit. Library preparation was by the immunoSEQ multiplex PCR assay. For the multiplex PCR, a mixture combining 60 forward primers for TCR Vbeta segments and 13 reverse primers for TCR Jbeta segments was used. The CDR3 region of rearranged TCR beta genes was amplified from genomic DNA with a multiplex PCR assay. The amplified TCR beta libraries were sequenced on the Illumina HiSeq System as 87-base-pair reads. The paper's processing steps were these. Across the 700 or so repertoires, a later analysis counted about 81 million unique TCR beta chains, roughly 11 million of which were shared by at least two donors. Raw reads were error-corrected and collapsed into unique sequences with a nearest-neighbor algorithm that merged closely related sequences to remove PCR and sequencing errors. V, D and J gene segments were assigned by aligning CDR3 sequences to IMGT reference sequences. Each retained sequence needed at least a six-nucleotide match to both a V gene segment and a J gene segment. A rearrangement counted as productive if the CDR3 had no stop codons and remained in frame with V and J, and every other rearrangement counted as non-productive. CDR3 was defined by IMGT convention, running from the second conserved V-encoded cysteine to the conserved J-encoded phenylalanine. The earlier analysis of 500 to 650 of the donors excluded any sequence lacking an unambiguous match to a single V gene segment. In an earlier analysis of about 590 of the donors, a V segment was called functional when productive rearrangements were above 56.7%, and segregating when the standard deviation between donors exceeded 5%. A statistical classification framework was built to diagnose cytomegalovirus status from the catalog of TCR beta chain sequences. V and J gene assignment, in a later analysis, came from comparing TCR nucleotide sequences with IMGT/GENE-DB human TR gene sequences. Using the TCRdist pipeline, a later analysis assigned CDR3 sequences along with most-parsimonious VDJ recombination scenarios. In a later analysis, each TCR beta chain was defined by its CDR3 amino acid sequence together with its V-gene family, and reads lacking a unique V-gene family were excluded. To address suspected cross-contamination and a sequencing artifact, a later analysis removed 450 to 700 highly shared, low-generation-probability nucleotide sequences. For each public chain, a later analysis derived a clonal expansion index from normalized ranks of inferred template counts within each repertoire. Generation probabilities in a later analysis came from a VDJ recombination model fitted to out-of-frame rearrangements, and those results were checked against IGoR. In a later analysis, hypergeometric tests were used to score TCR-TCR, TCR-HLA and TCR-CMV co-occurrence, with a repertoire-size bias correction applied to TCR pairs. A later analysis estimated false discovery rates by permuting HLA or CMV assignments 20 times. A later analysis grouped co-occurring TCRs with DBSCAN, adding TCRdist sequence similarity when clustering within HLA-allele-positive subsets. Repertoires with fewer than 30,000 or more than 120,000 public chains, plus five repertoires with anomalous nucleotide sharing, were excluded from co-occurrence clustering. The immuneACCESS repertoire file appears here via TCRdb, limited to in-frame rearrangements. These files lack a portion of the clones; in checked studies, under half of the deficit traces to unresolved V genes, and the cause of the others is not known. V, J and clone size were drawn from that table, and D and trimming were deduced from the DNA. Within this sample are around 130,000 clones, with about 8.5% of them counted one time only. The ten top clones hold 4.5% to 5.5% of the sample.

The sequenced material came from PBMCs. The sequence derives from a man between 35 and 55 years old in good health and CMV-seronegative. The sequence links TRBV7-9 to TRBJ2-3; TRBD1 agrees with 7 junctional bases. For the CDR3, the sequence is CASSQGQPTDTQYF. The DNA sequence follows: TGTGCCAGCAGCCAGGGACAGCCCACAGATACGCAGTATTTT. The full variable domain, completed from the reference TRBV7-9 and TRBJ2-3 proteins outside the CDR3, reads DTGVSQNPRHKITKRGQNVTFRCDPISEHNRLYWYRQTLGQGPEFLTYFQNEAQLEKSRLLSDRFSAERPKGSFSTLEIQRTEQGDSAMYLCASSQGQPTDTQYFGPGTRLTVL.